The rows below give T cell receptor beta chains drawn from one sample of a study of regulatory T cells in long-lasting Graves disease. TCRdb processed the multiplex PCR reads anew with MiXCR; each CDR3 protein has one entry. This table holds hundreds of thousands of distinct CDR3 sequences, about 18% found once. The sequenced sample was peripheral blood mononuclear cells (PBMCs), obtained at new diagnosis, from a patient treated with antithyroid drugs. The receptors were gathered from a female donor with Graves disease. Each CDR3 is given with its conserved first and last residue. The D gene is left open where the match is weak. Size is stated for part of the rows, as once, few or many counts, or as a class when the clone is expanded.

clone size: many; CDR3 length: 14; J gene: TRBJ1-3; V gene: TRBV9; D gene: -; CDR3 protein: CASSPFSGPNTIYF; CDR3 DNA: TGTGCCAGCAGCCCCTTCTCGGGGCCGAACACCATATATTTT
clone size: many; CDR3 length: 17; J gene: TRBJ1-4; V gene: TRBV3-1; D gene: -; CDR3 protein: CASSQGKLGATGEKLFF; CDR3 DNA: TGTGCCAGCAGCCAAGGAAAACTCGGGGCAACGGGTGAAAAACTGTTTTTT
clone size: -; CDR3 length: 16; J gene: TRBJ2-1; V gene: TRBV11-2; D gene: -; CDR3 protein: CASSSPTSMSYNEQFF; CDR3 DNA: TGTGCCAGCAGCTCCCCGACTAGTATGTCCTACAATGAGCAGTTCTTC
clone size: many; CDR3 length: 13; J gene: TRBJ1-1; V gene: TRBV5-1; D gene: -; CDR3 protein: CASSGRGNTEAFF; CDR3 DNA: TGTGCCAGCAGCGGCAGGGGGAACACTGAAGCTTTCTTT
clone size: -; CDR3 length: 17; J gene: TRBJ2-2; V gene: TRBV7-9; D gene: -; CDR3 protein: CASSPNVRSPHTGELFF; CDR3 DNA: TGTGCCAGCAGCCCCAACGTCCGGTCCCCCCACACCGGGGAGCTGTTTTTT
clone size: many; CDR3 length: 15; J gene: TRBJ1-2; V gene: TRBV29-1; D gene: -; CDR3 protein: CSAPVGGMANYGYTF; CDR3 DNA: TGCAGCGCACCAGTGGGGGGTATGGCTAACTATGGCTACACCTTC
clone size: many; CDR3 length: 14; J gene: TRBJ2-2; V gene: TRBV2; D gene: -; CDR3 protein: CASRGTWLTGELFF; CDR3 DNA: TGTGCCAGCAGGGGCACCTGGCTCACCGGGGAGCTGTTTTTT
clone size: -; CDR3 length: 14; J gene: TRBJ2-2; V gene: TRBV3-1; D gene: TRBD2; CDR3 protein: CASSPGTITGELFF; CDR3 DNA: TGTGCCAGCAGCCCCGGGACTATTACCGGGGAGCTGTTTTTT
clone size: many; CDR3 length: 14; J gene: TRBJ2-5; V gene: TRBV24-1; D gene: -; CDR3 protein: CATSDLTRQETQYF; CDR3 DNA: TGTGCCACCAGTGATCTGACACGACAAGAGACCCAGTACTTC
clone size: few; CDR3 length: 12; J gene: TRBJ2-1; V gene: TRBV28; D gene: -; CDR3 protein: CASGDNRFEQFF; CDR3 DNA: TGTGCCAGCGGAGACAATAGGTTTGAGCAGTTCTTC
clone size: few; CDR3 length: 15; J gene: TRBJ2-4; V gene: TRBV20-1; D gene: -; CDR3 protein: CSARDTRVLENIQYF; CDR3 DNA: TGCAGTGCTAGAGATACCCGGGTATTGGAAAACATTCAGTACTTC
clone size: -; CDR3 length: 15; J gene: TRBJ2-1; V gene: TRBV12-3/TRBV12-4; D gene: TRBD2; CDR3 protein: CASSFTGTSVPEQFF; CDR3 DNA: TGTGCCAGCAGTTTCACCGGGACTAGCGTCCCTGAGCAGTTCTTC
clone size: many; CDR3 length: 15; J gene: TRBJ2-1; V gene: TRBV24-1; D gene: TRBD2; CDR3 protein: CATSASGEGNQEQFF; CDR3 DNA: TGTGCCACCAGTGCGTCGGGGGAGGGAAATCAGGAGCAGTTCTTC
clone size: many; CDR3 length: 15; J gene: TRBJ2-5; V gene: TRBV28; D gene: -; CDR3 protein: CASSSPSGYQETQYF; CDR3 DNA: TGTGCCAGCAGTTCTCCCTCCGGGTACCAAGAGACCCAGTACTTC
clone size: many; CDR3 length: 21; J gene: TRBJ2-7; V gene: TRBV28; D gene: -; CDR3 protein: CASSLSPWTVSLSPPGSEQYF; CDR3 DNA: TGTGCCAGCAGTTTATCTCCGTGGACAGTGTCTCTAAGCCCCCCCGGGTCCGAGCAGTACTTC
clone size: many; CDR3 length: 15; J gene: TRBJ1-3; V gene: TRBV12-3/TRBV12-4; D gene: -; CDR3 protein: CASSLWGLFGNTIYF; CDR3 DNA: TGTGCCAGCAGTTTATGGGGTCTCTTTGGAAACACCATATATTTT
clone size: many; CDR3 length: 13; J gene: TRBJ2-1; V gene: TRBV27; D gene: -; CDR3 protein: CASSRLSYNEQFF; CDR3 DNA: TGTGCCAGCAGCCGGTTATCCTACAATGAGCAGTTCTTC
clone size: -; CDR3 length: 14; J gene: TRBJ2-1; V gene: TRBV2; D gene: -; CDR3 protein: CASSSLVFGNEQFF; CDR3 DNA: TGTGCCAGCAGCTCATTAGTTTTCGGGAATGAGCAGTTCTTC
clone size: many; CDR3 length: 13; J gene: TRBJ2-7; V gene: TRBV13; D gene: -; CDR3 protein: CASSPGVTYEQYF; CDR3 DNA: TGTGCCAGCAGTCCCGGGGTTACCTACGAGCAGTACTTC
clone size: -; CDR3 length: 11; J gene: TRBJ2-5; V gene: TRBV29-1; D gene: -; CDR3 protein: CSVPRWETQYF; CDR3 DNA: TGCAGCGTCCCCAGGTGGGAGACCCAGTACTTC
clone size: -; CDR3 length: 15; J gene: TRBJ2-7; V gene: TRBV15; D gene: TRBD1; CDR3 protein: CATSLGQGLSYEQYF; CDR3 DNA: TGTGCCACCAGTCTGGGACAGGGCCTCTCCTACGAGCAGTACTTC
clone size: many; CDR3 length: 16; J gene: TRBJ2-7; V gene: TRBV6-1; D gene: -; CDR3 protein: CASRSRFRGPIDEQYF; CDR3 DNA: TGTGCCAGCAGAAGCCGGTTTAGGGGACCCATCGATGAGCAGTACTTC
clone size: many; CDR3 length: 15; J gene: TRBJ2-2; V gene: TRBV10-3; D gene: TRBD2; CDR3 protein: CAITNSGTNTGELFF; CDR3 DNA: TGTGCCATCACGAACAGCGGGACGAACACCGGGGAGCTGTTTTTT
clone size: many; CDR3 length: 17; J gene: TRBJ2-3; V gene: TRBV29-1; D gene: -; CDR3 protein: CSVEGPNPGLSTDTQYF; CDR3 DNA: TGCAGCGTTGAAGGCCCTAACCCGGGACTCAGCACAGATACGCAGTATTTT
clone size: many; CDR3 length: 13; J gene: TRBJ2-5; V gene: TRBV5-1; D gene: -; CDR3 protein: CASSYPGRETQYF; CDR3 DNA: TGCGCCAGCAGCTACCCAGGGAGGGAGACCCAGTACTTC
clone size: -; CDR3 length: 13; J gene: TRBJ1-2; V gene: TRBV29-1; D gene: TRBD1; CDR3 protein: CSVEPGQGSGYTF; CDR3 DNA: TGCAGCGTTGAACCGGGACAGGGCTCGGGCTACACCTTC
clone size: many; CDR3 length: 12; J gene: TRBJ2-7; V gene: TRBV30; D gene: -; CDR3 protein: CAWRGDGYEQYF; CDR3 DNA: TGTGCCTGGAGAGGGGACGGCTACGAGCAGTACTTC
clone size: many; CDR3 length: 16; J gene: TRBJ2-7; V gene: TRBV11-2; D gene: TRBD2; CDR3 protein: CASSLVASGYSYEQYF; CDR3 DNA: TGTGCCAGCAGCTTAGTCGCTAGCGGGTACTCCTACGAGCAGTACTTC
clone size: many; CDR3 length: 13; J gene: TRBJ2-3; V gene: TRBV11-3; D gene: -; CDR3 protein: CASSYSSEDTQYF; CDR3 DNA: TGTGCCAGCAGCTACTCTAGCGAAGATACGCAGTATTTT
clone size: -; CDR3 length: 14; J gene: TRBJ1-2; V gene: TRBV5-1; D gene: -; CDR3 protein: CASSPGGLDYGYTF; CDR3 DNA: TGCGCCAGCAGCCCGGGAGGGCTGGACTATGGCTACACCTTC
clone size: many; CDR3 length: 19; J gene: TRBJ2-3; V gene: TRBV5-1; D gene: -; CDR3 protein: CASSWGPNLEGANSDTQYF; CDR3 DNA: TGCGCCAGCAGCTGGGGCCCCAATTTAGAGGGCGCCAATAGCGATACGCAGTATTTT
clone size: -; CDR3 length: 16; J gene: TRBJ1-2; V gene: TRBV2; D gene: TRBD1; CDR3 protein: CASSEALSGGFYGYTF; CDR3 DNA: TGTGCCAGCAGTGAAGCGCTGTCAGGGGGCTTCTATGGCTACACCTTC
clone size: many; CDR3 length: 13; J gene: TRBJ2-7; V gene: TRBV12-3/TRBV12-4; D gene: TRBD1; CDR3 protein: CASRGTGFYEQYF; CDR3 DNA: TGTGCCAGCAGGGGGACAGGGTTCTACGAGCAGTACTTC
clone size: many; CDR3 length: 11; J gene: TRBJ1-1; V gene: TRBV29-1; D gene: -; CDR3 protein: CSVDSNPEAFF; CDR3 DNA: TGCAGCGTTGATAGTAATCCGGAAGCTTTCTTT
clone size: -; CDR3 length: 22; J gene: TRBJ2-4; V gene: TRBV24-1; D gene: TRBD2; CDR3 protein: CATSDLQVSLTPYGTSRHVWHF; CDR3 DNA: TGTGCCACCAGTGATTTGCAGGTCAGTCTCACACCCTATGGGACTAGTAGACACGTTTGGCACTTC
clone size: -; CDR3 length: 15; J gene: TRBJ2-1; V gene: TRBV28; D gene: TRBD2; CDR3 protein: CASSVFTGLDNEQFF; CDR3 DNA: TGTGCCAGCTCAGTTTTCACTGGACTAGACAATGAGCAGTTCTTC
clone size: -; CDR3 length: 16; J gene: TRBJ1-4; V gene: TRBV9; D gene: -; CDR3 protein: CASSVGTQGIGEKLFF; CDR3 DNA: TGTGCCAGCAGCGTAGGAACTCAGGGTATAGGCGAAAAACTGTTTTTT
clone size: many; CDR3 length: 17; J gene: TRBJ2-2; V gene: TRBV2; D gene: TRBD2; CDR3 protein: CASSASRERELPGELFF; CDR3 DNA: TGTGCCAGCAGTGCCTCCCGAGAGCGGGAGTTGCCCGGGGAGCTGTTTTTT
clone size: -; CDR3 length: 14; J gene: TRBJ1-1; V gene: TRBV19; D gene: -; CDR3 protein: CASSIKAMNTEAFF; CDR3 DNA: TGTGCCAGTAGTATAAAGGCCATGAACACTGAAGCTTTCTTT
clone size: many; CDR3 length: 14; J gene: TRBJ2-1; V gene: TRBV10-1; D gene: TRBD2; CDR3 protein: CASSERVSGNEQFF; CDR3 DNA: TGCGCCAGCAGTGAGCGGGTTAGCGGGAATGAGCAGTTCTTC
clone size: few; CDR3 length: 15; J gene: TRBJ2-7; V gene: TRBV19; D gene: -; CDR3 protein: CASSIFGTGSYEQYF; CDR3 DNA: TGTGCCAGTAGTATTTTCGGCACGGGGTCCTACGAGCAGTACTTC
clone size: few; CDR3 length: 16; J gene: TRBJ2-7; V gene: TRBV20-1; D gene: -; CDR3 protein: CSARGLEAVDLDEQYF; CDR3 DNA: TGCAGTGCTAGGGGACTTGAAGCGGTAGACCTCGACGAGCAGTACTTC
clone size: many; CDR3 length: 18; J gene: TRBJ2-2; V gene: TRBV6-1; D gene: -; CDR3 protein: CASSEADFQYSLPGELFF; CDR3 DNA: TGTGCCAGCAGTGAAGCCGATTTCCAATACAGTCTCCCCGGGGAGCTGTTTTTT
clone size: -; CDR3 length: 14; J gene: TRBJ1-2; V gene: TRBV6-1; D gene: TRBD1; CDR3 protein: CASLSRGRGYGYTF; CDR3 DNA: TGTGCCAGCCTAAGCAGGGGGCGAGGCTATGGCTACACCTTC
clone size: few; CDR3 length: 18; J gene: TRBJ2-1; V gene: TRBV25-1; D gene: TRBD2; CDR3 protein: CASSESKRDRSSYNEQFF; CDR3 DNA: TGTGCCAGCAGTGAATCTAAGCGGGACCGGAGCTCCTACAATGAGCAGTTCTTC
clone size: many; CDR3 length: 16; J gene: TRBJ2-1; V gene: TRBV30; D gene: -; CDR3 protein: CAWNVKGASWGNEQFF; CDR3 DNA: TGTGCCTGGAATGTAAAGGGCGCCTCATGGGGGAATGAGCAGTTCTTC
clone size: once; CDR3 length: 14; J gene: TRBJ1-2; V gene: TRBV7-2; D gene: TRBD1; CDR3 protein: CASSLSGQGYGYTF; CDR3 DNA: TGTGCCAGCAGCTTATCGGGACAGGGATATGGCTACACCTTC
clone size: many; CDR3 length: 15; J gene: TRBJ2-5; V gene: TRBV4-1; D gene: TRBD1; CDR3 protein: CASSQEVAQGETQYF; CDR3 DNA: TGCGCCAGCAGCCAAGAGGTCGCACAGGGGGAGACCCAGTACTTC
clone size: few; CDR3 length: 15; J gene: TRBJ2-7; V gene: TRBV4-2; D gene: -; CDR3 protein: CASSQDLGVGYEQYF; CDR3 DNA: TGTGCCAGCAGCCAAGATCTGGGAGTTGGGTACGAGCAGTACTTC
clone size: -; CDR3 length: 15; J gene: TRBJ2-7; V gene: TRBV5-1; D gene: TRBD2; CDR3 protein: CASSLVPSGPYEQYF; CDR3 DNA: TGCGCCAGCAGCTTGGTTCCTAGCGGACCCTACGAGCAGTACTTC
clone size: few; CDR3 length: 17; J gene: TRBJ2-2; V gene: TRBV3-1; D gene: TRBD2; CDR3 protein: CASSQDPLAGDTGELFF; CDR3 DNA: TGTGCCAGCAGCCAAGATCCCCTAGCGGGAGACACCGGGGAGCTGTTTTTT
clone size: many; CDR3 length: 15; J gene: TRBJ2-2; V gene: TRBV12-5; D gene: -; CDR3 protein: CASGLDPKNTGELFF; CDR3 DNA: TGTGCTAGTGGCCTGGACCCCAAGAACACCGGGGAGCTGTTTTTT
clone size: many; CDR3 length: 10; J gene: TRBJ2-1; V gene: TRBV2; D gene: -; CDR3 protein: CASETNEQFF; CDR3 DNA: TGTGCCAGCGAGACGAATGAGCAGTTCTTC
clone size: -; CDR3 length: 17; J gene: TRBJ2-3; V gene: TRBV20-1; D gene: -; CDR3 protein: CSARDWARRVSTDTQYF; CDR3 DNA: TGCAGTGCTAGAGATTGGGCTAGGAGGGTTAGCACAGATACGCAGTATTTT
clone size: many; CDR3 length: 14; J gene: TRBJ2-7; V gene: TRBV5-5; D gene: TRBD1; CDR3 protein: CASSLGTGFREQYF; CDR3 DNA: TGTGCCAGCAGCCTAGGGACAGGGTTTCGCGAGCAGTACTTC
clone size: -; CDR3 length: 16; J gene: TRBJ1-6; V gene: TRBV4-1; D gene: -; CDR3 protein: CASSPQFEGSYSPLHF; CDR3 DNA: TGCGCCAGCAGCCCCCAATTCGAGGGTTCTTATTCACCCCTCCACTTT
clone size: many; CDR3 length: 21; J gene: TRBJ2-1; V gene: TRBV27; D gene: TRBD2; CDR3 protein: CASSFSGGAWTSDKLNNEQFF; CDR3 DNA: TGTGCCAGCAGTTTCTCAGGTGGGGCATGGACTAGCGACAAACTGAACAATGAGCAGTTCTTC
clone size: -; CDR3 length: 15; J gene: TRBJ2-5; V gene: TRBV6-5; D gene: -; CDR3 protein: CASSYGVGVGETQYF; CDR3 DNA: TGTGCCAGCAGTTACGGGGTGGGGGTAGGAGAGACCCAGTACTTC
clone size: many; CDR3 length: 15; J gene: TRBJ1-1; V gene: TRBV19; D gene: -; CDR3 protein: CASSIEGTGNTEAFF; CDR3 DNA: TGTGCCAGTAGTATTGAGGGTACAGGGAACACTGAAGCTTTCTTT
clone size: many; CDR3 length: 14; J gene: TRBJ2-1; V gene: TRBV14; D gene: -; CDR3 protein: CASSQGGLATEQFF; CDR3 DNA: TGTGCCAGCAGCCAAGGGGGTCTAGCGACTGAGCAGTTCTTC